The entry that follows covers one T cell receptor (beta chain) sequence. Its antigen is currently unknown. The sample originates from a study of beta chain features in type 1 diabetes. Study-level points and caveats: For Type 1 diabetes patients, all four CD4+ subsets carried TCRB CDR3s that were moderately but significantly shorter. It was possible that PCR favored shorter templates, equally so in patients and controls.

The investigators reverse transcribed all of the isolated RNA, so they sequenced expressed TCRB transcripts. The data were produced by immunoSEQ multiplex PCR, yet TCRdb's version contains in-frame clones alone and is incomplete. This table holds some 290,000 clones, roughly an eighth found once. Sorted populations were all over 98% pure. The CDR3 is 16 amino acids. The V segment lost 5 bases and the J segment 4 bases; nucleotides outside the gene matches: 8. Germline V gene data show CDR1 as ENHRY and CDR2 as SYGVKD. The chain links TRBV10-3 to TRBJ2-1; TRBD1 matches 10 bases. The receptor's source is a man aged 30-40 years with type 1 diabetes. Sequenced material: naive CD4+ T cells from blood. CDR3 amino acids: CAISNRDRGSYNEQFF. The CDR3 nucleotides read TGTGCCATCAGTAACCGGGACAGGGGTTCGTACAATGAGCAGTTCTTC.